The 2 T cell receptor beta chains presented below share a single source sample, sequenced in a study of Graves' ophthalmopathy and Graves' hyperthyroidism. As the template, RNA transcripts were used to amplify TCR beta CDR3 regions. Investigators did first-round RT-PCR with HTBI primers, then second-round multiplex PCR. TCRdb reprocessed the multiplex PCR reads via MiXCR and lists one record per CDR3 protein. The data hold 500,000 to 600,000 distinct CDR3 sequences, with roughly 40% observed a single time. Sequencing was performed on peripheral blood or thyroid tissue (not recorded which). These TCRs come from an adult man with Graves' hyperthyroidism.

In this sample, this clonotype turned up many times. V and J are TRBV10-3 and TRBJ1-5, with a weak D call TRBD1 (5 bases). V gave up 4 bases and J gave up 7 bases, with 20 bases separating them. This CDR3 region has 16 residues. CDR1 and CDR2 (germline): ENHRY, SYGVKD. CDR3 coding DNA: TGTGCCATCAGTGCAGGCAGGGAGGCTCCAGGCCAGCCCCAGCATTTT. Protein sequence: CAISAGREAPGQPQHF.

A few counts support this clonotype. The CDR3 spells CASSPVQGRGTEAFF. CDR3 in DNA: TGTGCCAGCAGTCCCGTACAGGGGAGGGGAACTGAAGCTTTCTTT. The chain is built from TRBV28 and TRBJ1-1; 7 bases align to TRBD1. V was clipped by 5 bases and J by 5 bases; unmatched bases: 11. CDR3 length: 15 residues. Germline loops: CDR1 MDHEN, CDR2 SYDVKM.